This entry concerns a single TCR beta chain. This clone was seen many times. The antigen it recognizes is unknown. Base qualities are not recorded, but no much larger clone differs from it by a single base. The sample comes from a study of T cells after posttransplantation cyclophosphamide listed by TCRdb under 2016. Study-wide context: The study tracked T cell repertoire reconstitution by TRB sequencing after myeloablative bone marrow transplantation using posttransplantation cyclophosphamide as GVHD prophylaxis. Samples from around 40 PTCy-treated patients and under 20 related bone marrow donors of those patients were subjected to antigen receptor sequencing. Blood from all 30 or so PTCy patients who had 1-year posttransplant specimens underwent TRB sequencing. In 3 patients, up to about 3 additional blood samples taken between 2 and 5.2 years after transplant also underwent TRB sequencing, as did pretransplant blood from a handful of patients. Because TRA and TRB clonality correlated tightly in about 10 samples, later TCR analyses were limited to TRB. Public TRB sequences were searched against a database of over 3,000 sequences associated with responses to pathogens, tumor antigens, self-antigens and alloantigens. Beyond this particular receptor, the publication reports: Across the 45 to 55 patients, TRB clonality was highly associated with recipient CMV seropositivity and CMV reactivation, and diversity with PTCy was similar to that in the CNI/methotrexate controls. The TRB repertoires of T cells infiltrating skin or GI tract showed only limited overlap with the TRB repertoires of T cells in blood. Donor-recipient similarity was low at 1-2 months but rose over the first year, and later blood repertoires were often dominated by donor CD8+ memory clones.

Genomic DNA was used for TRB sequencing, which was performed with the immunoSEQ assay at survey resolution or with the hsTCRB kit. The paper's processing steps were these. Initial read processing used immunoSEQ software, and repertoire analyses used the LymphoSeq R package. Clonality was computed as 1 minus normalized Shannon entropy; Gini coefficient was also calculated for each TRB dataset. Phenotypes of unsorted samples were inferred by mapping TRB sequences from sorted subsets of the recipient or donor onto unsorted samples of the same recipient. Not all clones reach the TCRdb copy of this immuneACCESS table, which keeps in-frame sequences only. Checked studies attribute under half of the gap to unresolved V genes and leave the rest unexplained. V, J and clone size were drawn from that table, and D and trimming were deduced from the DNA. The table records roughly 15,000 clones for this sample, and not one of them appears only once. The top ten constitute under 25% of the sample.

This specimen's treatment or condition label, per the study, means: high-dose cyclophosphamide on days +3 and +4 as single-agent GVHD prophylaxis. PTCy patients received busulfan and fludarabine conditioning, a related or unrelated marrow graft, and cyclophosphamide on days +3 and +4. The PTCy-treated patients were enrolled in a prospective multi-institutional clinical trial. Peripheral blood and bone marrow mononuclear cells were isolated by Ficoll-Hypaque density centrifugation and cryopreserved. Spanning cysteine to phenylalanine, the CDR3 consists of 13 amino acids. CDR3 DNA only is kept here, 39 bases in frame from base 1. The germline V gene (reference sequence) supplies CDR1 MNHEY and CDR2 SMNVEV. The germline ends are 12 bases apart after V is trimmed by 6 bases and J by 4 bases.

Specimen: PBMCs, collected 950 to 1,200 days after allogeneic stem cell transplant with posttransplant cyclophosphamide. This TCR derives from a female patient between 40 and 55 years old who received an allogeneic stem cell transplant from a related donor, was CMV-positive, and had no GVHD. Because of the transplant, the T cells may be the graft donor's rather than the patient's own. The sequence is built from TRBV27 and TRBJ1-1; the D gene cannot be named for sure. The CDR3 in this case is CASSLGGFTEAFF. In nucleotide form, the sequence is TGTGCCAGCAGCCTGGGAGGGTTCACTGAAGCTTTCTTT.